These 27 T cell receptor beta chains were sequenced from one sample in a study of blood T cell repertoires in COVID-19. Using immunoSEQ multiplex PCR, the repertoire was profiled, and TCRdb retains in-frame clones only, with some absent. This table holds a few hundred thousand clones, 87% found once. Sequencing input: PBMCs or T cells enriched from blood (not recorded which). These receptors were collected from a woman in her 30s who had recovered from COVID-19.

This chain connects TRBV9 to TRBJ2-7; tentative D call: TRBD2 (5 bases). The CDR3 runs 15 residues. The germline V gene has CDR1 SGDLS and CDR2 YYNGEE. Trimming pared 0 bases from V and 3 bases from J, leaving 13 bases between. The CDR3 coding sequence is TGTGCCAGCAGCGTAGGAGCGGAAGTGGGCTACGAGCAGTACTTC. Translated, it gives CASSVGAEVGYEQYF.

This chain uses TRBV19 with TRBJ2-7; 10 bases agree with TRBD2. The germline V gene encodes CDR1 LNHDA and CDR2 SQIVND (reference sequence). This CDR3 is built from 14 residues. J lost 2 bases, V lost 8 bases, and 6 bases had no gene match. The CDR3 sequence: CASDSGRSPYEQYF. The CDR3 region has the DNA TGTGCCAGTGATAGCGGGAGGAGCCCCTACGAGCAGTACTTC.

With regard to this clone: One junction end disagrees with the germline gene, perhaps due to a read error. This chain connects TRBV6-5 to TRBJ2-3, with D uncertain. Germline V gene lookup returns CDR1 MNHEY and CDR2 SVGAGI. The length of the CDR3 is 13 residues. CDR3 nucleotides: TGTGCCAGCAGCCCCCTCCGCGGAGATGCGCAGTATTTT. Protein: CASSPLRGDAQYF.

The chain's CDR3 is CASSLSPAGAYNEQFF. CDR3 coding DNA: TGTGCCAGCAGTCTCTCCCCAGCGGGGGCCTACAATGAGCAGTTCTTC. The chain has TRBV7-2 and TRBJ2-1; 8 nucleotides agree with TRBD2. Losses at the gene ends were 6 bases for V and 2 bases for J; bases not matched to a gene: 9. CDR3 length equals 16 residues. The germline gives CDR1 SGHTA, CDR2 FQGNSA.

This sequence joins TRBV28 and TRBJ1-1; D not resolved. Germline V gives CDR1 MDHEN, CDR2 SYDVKM. This CDR3 region has 12 residues. The V gene lost 6 bases and the J gene lost 7 bases, with 12 bases spanning the gap. The CDR3 bases are TGTGCCAGCAGGGTTCAGGCCGGTGAAGCTTTCTTT. Its translation: CASRVQAGEAFF.

The rearrangement uses TRBV11-2 and TRBJ2-2; D might be TRBD1 (5 bases). The CDR3 is 18 residues long. The germline V and J ends were trimmed by 6 bases and 1 base, with 21 bases remaining between them. CDR1 SGHAT and CDR2 FQNNGV come from the germline V gene. The CDR3 spells CASRPRLRDRRNTGELFF. The CDR3 nucleotides read TGTGCCAGCAGACCCCGTTTAAGAGACAGACGGAACACCGGGGAGCTGTTTTTT.

V gene TRBV4-1 combines with J gene TRBJ2-1; 7 bases agree with TRBD2. With 0 bases clipped from V and 9 bases from J, the junction kept 5 bases outside the gene matches. CDR1 is MGHRA, CDR2 YSYEKL, per germline. The CDR3 runs 14 residues. The CDR3 sequence is CASSQELGRVEQFF. DNA for the CDR3: TGCGCCAGCAGCCAAGAATTAGGGAGGGTTGAGCAGTTCTTC.

DNA for the CDR3: TGTGCCAGCAGTCGGACAGGGTCTGAGGGTGAAGCTTTCTTT. This codes for CASSRTGSEGEAFF. The chain joins TRBV6-2 or TRBV6-3 to TRBJ1-1; 8 nucleotides line up with TRBD1. The CDR3 runs to 14 residues. The trim removed 5 bases at V and 7 bases at J, leaving 9 bases unmatched. Germline V CDR1 and CDR2: MNHEY, SVGEGT.

The chain recombines TRBV7-9 with TRBJ2-1; 8 positions agree with TRBD1. In germline, CDR1 is SEHNR, CDR2 FQNEAQ (reference sequence). V shed 4 bases and J 4 bases; nucleotides not matched to a gene: 0. The length of the CDR3 is 13 residues. CDR3 protein: CASSWTGYNEQFF. CDR3 DNA: TGTGCCAGCAGCTGGACAGGGTACAATGAGCAGTTCTTC. The full variable domain, rest sourced from reference TRBV7-9 and TRBJ2-1, is DTGVSQNPRHKITKRGQNVTFRCDPISEHNRLYWYRQTLGQGPEFLTYFQNEAQLEKSRLLSDRFSAERPKGSFSTLEIQRTEQGDSAMYLCASSWTGYNEQFFGPGTRLTVL.

The rearrangement joins TRBV11-3 to TRBJ1-1; D call uncertain. Trimming shortened V by 0 bases and J by 6 bases, and 8 bases separated the two germline ends. The CDR3 has 13 amino acids. Germline V gene data show CDR1 as SGHNT and CDR2 as YENEEA. CDR3 amino acids: CASSLDSEAEAFF. The CDR3 DNA reads TGTGCCAGCAGCTTAGATTCAGAAGCTGAAGCTTTCTTT.

This chain uses TRBV11-2 with TRBJ2-3; tentative D call: TRBD2 (6 bases). V was cut by 5 bases and J by 0 bases, with 12 bases left in between. Germline loops: CDR1 SGHAT, CDR2 FQNNGV. The CDR3 extends over 15 amino acids. The CDR3 is CASSLLGTSTDTQYF. The CDR3 DNA is TGTGCCAGCAGCCTGCTAGGGACTAGCACAGATACGCAGTATTTT.

The V call is TRBV9, the J call TRBJ1-2; D may be TRBD1 (6 bases). V was shortened by 0 bases and J by 3 bases, with 12 bases between the two germline ends. Germline V gene sequence: CDR1 SGDLS, CDR2 YYNGEE. This CDR3 is 15 amino acids long. The DNA of the CDR3 is TGTGCCAGCAGCGTAGCGGCAGGGGTTGACTATGGCTACACCTTC. Protein sequence: CASSVAAGVDYGYTF. Looking up the rest from reference TRBV9 and TRBJ1-2 gives the full variable domain: DSGVTQTPKHLITATGQRVTLRCSPRSGDLSVYWYQQSLDQGLQFLIQYYNGEERAKGNILERFSAQQFPDLHSELNLSSLELGDSALYFCASSVAAGVDYGYTFGSGTRLTVV.

This clone was counted a single time. CDR3 bases: TGTGCCAGCAGTTTCCGGGGCTACGAGCAGTACTTC. Its protein is CASSFRGYEQYF. This chain links TRBV12-3 or TRBV12-4 with TRBJ2-7, with D possibly TRBD2 on 5 matching bases. The ends were cut back, 3 bases at V and 3 bases at J, with 6 bases in the middle. The CDR3 runs to 12 residues.

This chain links TRBV4-1 with TRBJ1-1, with TRBD1 identical over 10 bases. V was pared by 5 bases and J by 7 bases, with 7 bases of the junction left unmatched. The CDR3 covers 14 residues. Germline lookup yields CDR1 MGHRA and CDR2 YSYEKL. Written as DNA, the CDR3 is TGCGCCAGCAGCTACCGACAGGGGGCCCTTGAAGCTTTCTTT. Its translation is CASSYRQGALEAFF.

V usage is TRBV2 and J usage is TRBJ1-1; no reliable D call. Germline V lookup: CDR1 SNHLY, CDR2 FYNNEI. The CDR3 is 15 amino acids. The germline V and J ends were trimmed by 4 bases and 1 base, with 13 bases remaining between them. The CDR3 DNA reads TGTGCCAGCAGTGTAATTCTCCCAGGGAACACTGAAGCTTTCTTT. This gives the protein CASSVILPGNTEAFF.

This clone was counted ten times or more. This rearrangement joins TRBV5-1 to TRBJ2-1; 7 positions match TRBD2. CDR3 length equals 14 residues. Germline trimming cut 6 bases from V and 8 bases from J; bases unmatched to any gene: 11. Per germline, CDR1 SGHRS and CDR2 YFSETQ. CDR3 amino acids: CASNFYREEDEQFF. CDR3 sequence (DNA): TGCGCCAGCAACTTTTACCGGGAGGAAGATGAGCAGTTCTTC.

This chain joins TRBV5-4 and TRBJ1-5; tentatively, D is TRBD1 (6 bases). Deletions cut 2 bases from V and 8 bases from J, with 17 bases between. Germline lookup yields CDR1 SGHNT and CDR2 YYREEE (reference sequence). The CDR3 loop spans 15 amino acids. The CDR3 here is CASSLTPGAGEPQHF. The DNA for the CDR3 is TGTGCCAGCAGCTTAACTCCGGGGGCGGGGGAGCCCCAGCATTTT. Supplemented by reference TRBV5-4 and TRBJ1-5, the full variable domain reads ETGVTQSPTHLIKTRGQQVTLRCSSQSGHNTVSWYQQALGQGPQFIFQYYREEENGRGNFPPRFSGLQFPNYSSELNVNALELDDSALYLCASSLTPGAGEPQHFGDGTRLSIL.

This chain joins TRBV11-2 and TRBJ2-7, with D tentatively TRBD2 (5 bases). Germline loops: CDR1 SGHAT, CDR2 FQNNGV. This CDR3 has 12 amino acids. V shed 8 bases and J shed 0 bases, with 8 bases lying between them. DNA of the CDR3: TGTGCCAGCGGAGGTAACTCCTACGAGCAGTACTTC. Translated, it gives CASGGNSYEQYF.

This clone has just a few counts. The V gene is TRBV7-3, the J gene TRBJ2-3, with TRBD2 identical over 8 bases. Germline trimming cut 4 bases from V and 8 bases from J; bases unmatched to any gene: 8. Germline-derived CDR1 and CDR2 are SGHTA and FQGTGA. The CDR3 is 14 residues long. The CDR3 spells CASSSSSGGGTQYF. In DNA form, the CDR3 reads TGTGCCAGCAGCTCATCCAGCGGGGGAGGTACGCAGTATTTT.

The chain links TRBV27 to TRBJ2-7; 11 nucleotides match TRBD2. This CDR3 region has 14 residues. Germline CDR1 MNHEY, CDR2 SMNVEV (reference sequence). The V and J ends lost 5 bases and 4 bases, in that order; junction bases with no gene match: 4. The CDR3 DNA reads as TGTGCCAGCAGTGGGGGGACTAGCGGATACGAGCAGTACTTC. Encoded protein: CASSGGTSGYEQYF.

V is TRBV28 and J is TRBJ1-5, with TRBD1 matching 7 bases. CDR1 and CDR2 (germline): MDHEN, SYDVKM. CDR3 length: 14 amino acids. J lost 3 bases, V lost 6 bases, and 5 bases had no gene match. CDR3 coding DNA: TGTGCCAGCAGCGGGACAGCCTCCAATCAGCCCCAGCATTTT. This sequence encodes CASSGTASNQPQHF.

The sample holds a few counts of this clone. The rearrangement uses TRBV5-5 and TRBJ1-2; D is undetermined. In germline, CDR1 is SGHKS, CDR2 YYEKEE (reference sequence). The CDR3 spans 13 residues. Trimming shortened V by 2 bases and J by 6 bases, and 11 bases separated the two germline ends. CDR3 region: CASSFWLGNGYTF. The DNA for the CDR3 is TGTGCCAGCAGCTTCTGGCTGGGCAATGGCTACACCTTC.

The V call is TRBV27, the J call TRBJ1-5; D is possibly TRBD1 (5 bases). This CDR3 is built from 15 residues. Germline assignment: CDR1 MNHEY and CDR2 SMNVEV (reference sequence). V lost 1 base and J 3 bases, leaving 10 bases between the germline ends. DNA for the CDR3: TGTGCCAGCAGTTTATATCAGGGCGACAATCAGCCCCAGCATTTT. Residues: CASSLYQGDNQPQHF.

The rearrangement links TRBV5-1 to TRBJ1-2; D might be TRBD1 (5 bases). Germline assignment: CDR1 SGHRS and CDR2 YFSETQ. The CDR3 spans 13 residues. Trimming pared 2 bases from V and 3 bases from J, leaving 8 bases between. Here the CDR3 DNA reads TGCGCCAGCAGCTTTGACAGAGACTATGGCTACACCTTC. Its protein product is CASSFDRDYGYTF. Full variable domain (missing parts from reference TRBV5-1 and TRBJ1-2): KAGVTQTPRYLIKTRGQQVTLSCSPISGHRSVSWYQQTPGQGLQFLFEYFSETQRNKGNFPGRFSGRQFSNSRSEMNVSTLELGDSALYLCASSFDRDYGYTFGSGTRLTVV.

This sequence joins TRBV7-6 and TRBJ2-3, with TRBD2 matching 10 bases. J gave up 4 bases and V 5 bases, and 15 bases lay outside the gene matches. The germline gives CDR1 SGHVS, CDR2 FNYEAQ. The CDR3 contains 18 residues. Written as DNA, the CDR3 is TGTGCCAGCAGCCACCGAGCAGCGGGAGGGCCTGGTCCAGATACGCAGTATTTT. Translated: CASSHRAAGGPGPDTQYF.

The chain couples TRBV29-1 to TRBJ2-3; no reliable D call. This CDR3 comprises 13 residues. Germline CDR1 and CDR2: SQVTM and ANQGSEA. The germline V and J ends were trimmed by 5 bases and 2 bases, with 11 bases remaining between them. The CDR3 DNA sequence: TGCAGCGTTTGCACGGTCAACACAGATACGCAGTATTTT. Residues: CSVCTVNTDTQYF.

The chain uses TRBV29-1 and TRBJ1-2; D not certain. The germline CDR1 and CDR2 sequences are SQVTM and ANQGSEA. The CDR3 is made up of 13 amino acids. V was pared by 4 bases and J by 4 bases, with 13 bases between. CDR3 coding DNA: TGCAGCGTTGTCGGGTCTCAGAGCTATGGCTACACCTTC. Residues: CSVVGSQSYGYTF.